The rows below give T cell receptor beta chains drawn from one sample of a study of T cell responses to AZD1222 COVID-19 vaccine. TCRdb's copy holds only in-frame clones and misses some; the assay was immunoSEQ multiplex PCR. The sample records some 150,000 clones, around 83% being singletons. Sequences were derived from peripheral blood, sampled on day 0 of MenACWY control vaccination. These receptors were obtained from an adult in good health. Each CDR3 is given with its conserved first and last residue. A D gene is named only where the DNA matches it firmly. Clone size is shown for a subset of rows, as once, few, many or a class of expanded clone.

d_gene | j_gene | v_gene | abundance | CDR3aa | CDR3nt
TRBD1 | TRBJ2-5 | TRBV19 | - | CASRGQVQETQYF | TGTGCCAGTAGGGGACAGGTCCAAGAGACCCAGTACTTC
- | TRBJ2-5 | TRBV15 | - | CATSRAAGAQETQYF | TGTGCCACCAGCAGAGCGGCGGGGGCCCAAGAGACCCAGTACTTC
- | TRBJ1-1 | TRBV9 | - | CASSVVTPRTTEAFF | TGTGCCAGCAGCGTAGTGACACCCCGGACCACTGAAGCTTTCTTT
- | TRBJ1-2 | TRBV5-8 | - | CASSPAVGYGYTF | TGTGCCAGCAGCCCGGCAGTAGGCTATGGCTACACCTTC
- | TRBJ2-3 | TRBV5-1 | few | CASSDSSSTDTQYF | TGCGCCAGCAGCGACAGTTCTAGCACAGATACGCAGTATTTT
- | TRBJ1-6 | TRBV5-1 | - | CASSPAVYPGPLDSPLHF | TGCGCCAGCAGCCCGGCTGTCTATCCGGGACCCTTGGACTCACCCCTCCACTTT
- | TRBJ1-5 | TRBV16 | - | CASRGDNSVYQPQHF | TGTGCCAGCAGAGGGGACAATAGCGTATATCAGCCCCAGCATTTT
- | TRBJ2-2 | TRBV19 | - | CASSRPRVTMTGELFF | TGTGCCAGTAGTCGTCCCAGGGTAACAATGACCGGGGAGCTGTTTTTT
- | TRBJ1-1 | TRBV3-1/TRBV3-2 | - | CASSQDLPAMNTEAFF | TGTGCCAGCAGCCAAGATCTGCCAGCCATGAACACTGAAGCTTTCTTT
- | TRBJ1-5 | TRBV10-2 | - | CASSQGQGQPQHF | TGCGCCAGCAGTCAGGGTCAGGGTCAGCCCCAGCATTTT
- | TRBJ1-6 | TRBV24-1 | - | CATRGAGNSPLHF | TGTGCCACCCGAGGTGCGGGTAATTCACCCCTCCACTTT
- | TRBJ1-1 | TRBV29-1 | - | CSVAPAWEIRVAFF | TGCAGCGTTGCTCCGGCGTGGGAGATTAGGGTAGCTTTCTTT
- | TRBJ2-7 | TRBV10-2 | - | CAARDTSYEQYF | TGCGCCGCACGGGACACCTCCTACGAGCAGTACTTC
TRBD2 | TRBJ2-7 | TRBV28 | - | CASSPGLAIRYEQYF | TGTGCCAGCAGTCCGGGACTAGCGATTAGATACGAGCAGTACTTC
- | TRBJ1-1 | TRBV27 | - | CASSPGTVNTEAFF | TGTGCCAGCAGTCCCGGGACGGTAAACACTGAAGCTTTCTTT
- | TRBJ1-5 | TRBV3-1/TRBV3-2 | - | CASSLQGSNQPQHF | TGTGCCAGCAGCCTACAGGGTAGCAATCAGCCCCAGCATTTT
TRBD1 | TRBJ1-4 | TRBV28 | - | CASRGFQAGTGREKLFF | TGTGCCAGCAGAGGATTCCAAGCCGGGACAGGGAGAGAAAAACTGTTTTTT
TRBD2 | TRBJ2-7 | TRBV7-6 | - | CASSSSGSGYYEQYF | TGTGCCAGCAGCTCTTCGGGTAGCGGGTACTACGAGCAGTACTTC
- | TRBJ2-5 | TRBV4-1 | once | CASSQGPGETQYF | TGCGCCAGCAGCCAAGGTCCGGGAGAGACCCAGTACTTC
- | TRBJ1-6 | TRBV7-9 | - | CASRSTVYNSPLHF | TGTGCCAGCAGGTCGACAGTTTATAATTCACCCCTCCACTTT
- | TRBJ2-5 | TRBV5-1 | - | CASSATPTQETQYF | TGCGCCAGCAGCGCGACACCTACCCAAGAGACCCAGTACTTC
TRBD2 | TRBJ2-7 | TRBV6-1 | - | CASSDLAGGLSYEQYF | TGTGCCAGCAGTGATCTAGCGGGGGGCCTCTCCTACGAGCAGTACTTC
- | TRBJ1-4 | TRBV2 | - | CASSEIGATNEKLFF | TGTGCCAGCAGTGAAATAGGAGCAACTAATGAAAAACTGTTTTTT
- | TRBJ1-2 | TRBV6-5 | - | CASSTDAYGYTF | TGTGCCAGCAGTACCGATGCTTATGGCTACACCTTC
- | TRBJ1-6 | TRBV2 | - | CASRVTGWNSPLHF | TGTGCCAGCAGAGTTACAGGGTGGAATTCACCCCTCCACTTT
- | TRBJ1-4 | TRBV18 | - | CASSSGAEGEKLFF | TGTGCCAGCTCATCCGGGGCCGAGGGTGAAAAACTGTTTTTT
TRBD1 | TRBJ1-1 | TRBV6-1 | - | CASSVRQGTLLNTEAFF | TGTGCCAGCAGTGTAAGACAGGGGACACTTCTGAACACTGAAGCTTTCTTT
- | TRBJ2-2 | TRBV9 | - | CASSVGRARSGELFF | TGTGCCAGCAGCGTAGGAAGGGCTAGAAGCGGGGAGCTGTTTTTT
TRBD2 | TRBJ2-1 | TRBV5-6 | - | CASSTYSGGPSYNEQFF | TGTGCCAGCAGCACTTACAGCGGGGGGCCCTCCTACAATGAGCAGTTCTTC
- | TRBJ1-6 | TRBV24-1 | - | CATTKEEGFPLLWGNSPLHF | TGTGCCACCACCAAAGAGGAGGGCTTTCCCCTGCTCTGGGGTAATTCACCCCTCCACTTT
- | TRBJ1-6 | TRBV28 | - | CASMGLSPLHF | TGTGCCAGCATGGGCTTGTCCCCCCTCCACTTT
- | TRBJ1-4 | TRBV6-5 | - | CASSYEGGEKLFF | TGTGCCAGCAGTTACGAGGGAGGGGAAAAACTGTTTTTT
- | TRBJ2-3 | TRBV7-7 | - | CASSLSLRDTQYF | TGTGCCAGCAGCTTAAGTCTGAGAGATACGCAGTATTTT
TRBD2 | TRBJ2-7 | TRBV12-5 | - | CASGINSGGPYEQYF | TGTGCTAGTGGTATCAACAGCGGGGGGCCCTACGAGCAGTACTTC
- | TRBJ2-5 | TRBV18 | - | CASSPLGLETQYF | TGTGCCAGCTCACCGTTGGGGTTGGAGACCCAGTACTTC
- | TRBJ2-3 | TRBV6-5 | - | CASSIGTSTDTQYF | TGTGCCAGCAGCATCGGGACTAGCACAGATACGCAGTATTTT
TRBD1 | TRBJ2-5 | TRBV6-2/TRBV6-3 | - | CASSSTTGGGETQYF | TGTGCCAGCAGTTCAACGACAGGGGGCGGGGAGACCCAGTACTTC
TRBD1 | TRBJ1-2 | TRBV2 | - | CASNMGQGNYGYTF | TGTGCCAGCAATATGGGACAGGGAAACTATGGCTACACCTTC
- | TRBJ1-4 | TRBV27 | - | CASRRRGTNEKLFF | TGTGCCAGCAGACGAAGGGGTACTAATGAAAAACTGTTTTTT
TRBD1 | TRBJ1-2 | TRBV15 | - | CATSREGQGKGKGYTF | TGTGCCACCAGCAGAGAAGGACAGGGGAAAGGGAAGGGCTACACCTTC
TRBD2 | TRBJ2-1 | TRBV2 | - | CASSDNRAGVRNEQFF | TGTGCCAGCAGTGATAATCGAGCGGGGGTTCGGAATGAGCAGTTCTTC
- | TRBJ2-3 | TRBV7-9 | - | CASSLGLDTQYF | TGTGCCAGCAGCTTAGGCCTAGATACGCAGTATTTT
TRBD1 | TRBJ2-4 | TRBV6-5 | - | CASSSTGTGTKNIQYF | TGTGCCAGCAGTTCAACCGGGACAGGGACCAAAAACATTCAGTACTTC
- | TRBJ1-3 | TRBV5-1 | - | CASSLGRGRGNTIYF | TGCGCCAGCAGCTTGGGCAGGGGTAGAGGAAACACCATATATTTT
- | TRBJ1-2 | TRBV2 | - | CASSESRSSPNYGYTF | TGTGCCAGCAGTGAAAGTAGGAGTTCCCCCAACTATGGCTACACCTTC
- | TRBJ2-7 | TRBV18 | - | CASSPPGEQYF | TGTGCCAGCTCACCTCCAGGCGAGCAGTACTTC
- | TRBJ2-3 | TRBV6-6 | - | CASSYVRARTDTQYF | TGTGCCAGCAGTTACGTCAGGGCCCGCACAGATACGCAGTATTTT
- | TRBJ2-3 | TRBV24-1 | - | CATSEGSLTDTQYF | TGTGCCACCAGTGAGGGCAGCCTCACAGATACGCAGTATTTT
TRBD1 | TRBJ2-7 | TRBV20-1 | - | CSASPRDSYYEQYF | TGCAGTGCTAGTCCCCGGGACAGTTACTACGAGCAGTACTTC
- | TRBJ1-6 | TRBV18 | few | CASSLLEGHSNNSPLHF | TGTGCCAGCTCACTATTAGAGGGTCACAGTAATAATTCACCCCTCCACTTT
- | TRBJ1-1 | TRBV15 | - | CATSSLREKAFEAFF | TGTGCCACCAGCAGCCTCAGGGAAAAAGCCTTTGAAGCTTTCTTT
- | TRBJ2-2 | TRBV24-1 | few | CATSDPPAGELFF | TGTGCCACCAGTGATCCGCCGGCCGGGGAGCTGTTTTTT
TRBD1 | TRBJ2-7 | TRBV6-1 | - | CASSEPDRGYYEQYF | TGTGCCAGCAGTGAACCGGACAGGGGATACTACGAGCAGTACTTC
TRBD1 | TRBJ1-2 | TRBV28 | - | CASSQGVGQGGGYTF | TGTGCCAGCAGCCAAGGGGTTGGACAGGGAGGCGGCTACACCTTC
- | TRBJ1-2 | TRBV7-8 | - | CASSLDQGNLGGYTF | TGTGCCAGCAGCTTAGATCAGGGGAATCTTGGGGGCTACACCTTC
- | TRBJ1-1 | TRBV6-5 | - | CASRKSRENTEAFF | TGTGCCAGCAGAAAATCAAGGGAGAACACTGAAGCTTTCTTT
- | TRBJ1-2 | TRBV19 | - | CASSRTGGFTYGYTF | TGTGCCAGTAGTAGGACGGGGGGATTTACCTATGGCTACACCTTC
- | TRBJ2-2 | TRBV27 | once | CASSSTNTGELFF | TGTGCCAGCAGTTCCACGAACACCGGGGAGCTGTTTTTT
- | TRBJ1-1 | TRBV29-1 | - | CSGVTIGSEAFF | TGCAGCGGGGTAACCATAGGGTCTGAAGCTTTCTTT